This paragraph covers one T cell receptor (beta chain) sequence. The antigen remains undetermined. This was the immunoSEQ v3 assay. This table comes from immunoSEQ multiplex PCR, and its TCRdb copy is limited to in-frame clones, with some not included. The sample yields some 90,000 clones, about three fifths seen once. The entry originates in a study of TIL therapy for anti-PD-1-resistant metastatic lung cancer. General observations from the study: Compared with baseline intratumoral T cells, expanded TIL cultures were more clonal and less diverse (approximately 6.4% vs 31%).

The V gene's germline CDR1 is MNHEY and CDR2 SVGEGT. The CDR3 is made up of 14 amino acids. The trim removed 5 bases at V and 9 bases at J, leaving 3 bases unmatched. As for time point: pre-treatment sample, taken before nivolumab and TIL therapy. Most excised metastases sampled were pleural nodules or supraclavicular lymph nodes. Patients then received nivolumab; progressors got lymphodepletion, TIL and IL-2. The TCR was taken from a person between 30 and 79 years old with non-small cell lung cancer. Sequencing used tumor tissue, obtained at baseline. This chain uses TRBV6-2 or TRBV6-3 with TRBJ2-1; 14 positions match TRBD2. CDR3 loop: CASSLGLAGGEQFF. In nucleotides, the CDR3 is TGTGCCAGCAGTCTTGGACTAGCGGGAGGTGAGCAGTTCTTC.